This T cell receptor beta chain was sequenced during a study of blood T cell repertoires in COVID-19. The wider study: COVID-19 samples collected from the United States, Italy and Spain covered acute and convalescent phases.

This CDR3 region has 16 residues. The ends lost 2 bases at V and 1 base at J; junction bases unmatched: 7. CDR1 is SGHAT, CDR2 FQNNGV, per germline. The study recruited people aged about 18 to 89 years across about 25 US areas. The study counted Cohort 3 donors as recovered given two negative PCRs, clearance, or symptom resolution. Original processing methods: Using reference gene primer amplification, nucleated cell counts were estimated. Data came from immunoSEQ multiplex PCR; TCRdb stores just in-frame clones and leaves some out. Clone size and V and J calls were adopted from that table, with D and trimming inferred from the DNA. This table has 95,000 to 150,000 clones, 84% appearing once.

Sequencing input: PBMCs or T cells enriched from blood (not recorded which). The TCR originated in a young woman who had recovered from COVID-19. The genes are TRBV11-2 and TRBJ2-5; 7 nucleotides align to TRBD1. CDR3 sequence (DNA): TGTGCCAGCAGCTTAAAAGGGGGCTGGAGCCAAGAGACCCAGTACTTC. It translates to CASSLKGGWSQETQYF.